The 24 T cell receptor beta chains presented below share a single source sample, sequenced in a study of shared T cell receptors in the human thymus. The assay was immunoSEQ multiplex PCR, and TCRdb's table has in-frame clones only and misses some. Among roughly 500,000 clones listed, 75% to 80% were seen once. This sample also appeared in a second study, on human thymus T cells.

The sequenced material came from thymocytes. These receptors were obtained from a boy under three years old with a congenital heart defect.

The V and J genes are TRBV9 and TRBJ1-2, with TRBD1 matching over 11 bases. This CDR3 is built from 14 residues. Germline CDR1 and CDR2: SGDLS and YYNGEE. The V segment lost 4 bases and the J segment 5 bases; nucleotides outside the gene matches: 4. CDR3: CASSSRDRGYGYTF. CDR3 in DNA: TGTGCCAGCAGCTCCCGGGACAGGGGGTATGGCTACACCTTC.

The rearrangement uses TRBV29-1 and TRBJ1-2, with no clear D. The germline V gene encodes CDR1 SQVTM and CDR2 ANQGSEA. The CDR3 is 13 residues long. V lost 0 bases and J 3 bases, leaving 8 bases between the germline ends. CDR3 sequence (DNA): TGCAGCGTTGAAGATCGAGGGTACTATGGCTACACCTTC. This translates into CSVEDRGYYGYTF.

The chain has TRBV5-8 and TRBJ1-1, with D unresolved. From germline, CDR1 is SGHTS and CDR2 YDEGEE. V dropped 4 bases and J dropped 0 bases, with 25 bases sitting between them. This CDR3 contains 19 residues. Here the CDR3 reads CASSLHLPGGREMNTEAFF. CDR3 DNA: TGTGCCAGCAGCCTACACCTTCCGGGCGGGAGGGAAATGAACACTGAAGCTTTCTTT.

The DNA of the CDR3 is TGTGCCAGCTCACCAGAGGCAGGAGACTATAGCAATCAGCCCCAGCATTTT. Its protein product is CASSPEAGDYSNQPQHF. The chain links TRBV18 to TRBJ1-5; D is undetermined. The CDR3 has 17 amino acids. Germline assignment: CDR1 KGHSH and CDR2 LQKENI. Between the trimmed V and J ends, which lost 2 bases and 0 bases, there was a span of 14 bases.

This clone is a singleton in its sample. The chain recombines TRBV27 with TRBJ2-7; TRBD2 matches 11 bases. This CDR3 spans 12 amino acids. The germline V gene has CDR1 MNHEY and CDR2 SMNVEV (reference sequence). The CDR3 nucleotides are TGTGGGGCGGGGACTAGCGGTTACGAGCAGTACTTC. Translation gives CGAGTSGYEQYF.

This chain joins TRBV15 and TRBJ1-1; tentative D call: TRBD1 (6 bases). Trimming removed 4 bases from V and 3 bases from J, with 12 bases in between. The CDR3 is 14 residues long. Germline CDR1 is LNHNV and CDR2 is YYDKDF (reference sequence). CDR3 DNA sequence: TGTGCCACCAGCACCCAGGACAGAGACACTGAAGCTTTCTTT. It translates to CATSTQDRDTEAFF.

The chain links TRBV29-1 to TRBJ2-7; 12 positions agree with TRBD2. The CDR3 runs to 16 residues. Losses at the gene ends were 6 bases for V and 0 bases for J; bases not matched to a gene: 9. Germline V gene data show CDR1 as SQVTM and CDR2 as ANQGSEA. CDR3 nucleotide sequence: TGCAGCGTAGCAAGCCGGACTAGCGGGGACTCCTACGAGCAGTACTTC. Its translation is CSVASRTSGDSYEQYF.

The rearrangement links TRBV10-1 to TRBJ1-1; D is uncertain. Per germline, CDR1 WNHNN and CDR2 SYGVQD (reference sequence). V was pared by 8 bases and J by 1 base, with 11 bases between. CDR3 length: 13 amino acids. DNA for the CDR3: TGCGCCAGCTCCGGGGTCGGGAACACTGAAGCTTTCTTT. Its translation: CASSGVGNTEAFF.

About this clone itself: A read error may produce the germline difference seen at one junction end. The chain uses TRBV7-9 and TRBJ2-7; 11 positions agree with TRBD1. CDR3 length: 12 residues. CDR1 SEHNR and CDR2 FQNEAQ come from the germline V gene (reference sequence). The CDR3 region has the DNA TGTGCCAGCAGTCCAGGACAGGGGGCGTCTCACTTC. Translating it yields CASSPGQGASHF.

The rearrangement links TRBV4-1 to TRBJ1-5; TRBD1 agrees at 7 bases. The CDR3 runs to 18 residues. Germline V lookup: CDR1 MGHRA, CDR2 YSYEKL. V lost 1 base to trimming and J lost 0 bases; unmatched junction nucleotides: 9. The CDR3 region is CASSQGPGTADSNQPQHF. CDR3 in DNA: TGCGCCAGCAGCCAAGGTCCCGGGACAGCCGATAGCAATCAGCCCCAGCATTTT.

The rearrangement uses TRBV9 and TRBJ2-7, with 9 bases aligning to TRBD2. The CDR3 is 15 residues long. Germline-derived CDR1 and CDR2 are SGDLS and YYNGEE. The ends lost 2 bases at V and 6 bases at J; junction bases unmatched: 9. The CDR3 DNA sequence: TGTGCCAGCAGCGTGCTAGCGGGGCTTTCCGGCGAGCAGTACTTC. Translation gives CASSVLAGLSGEQYF.

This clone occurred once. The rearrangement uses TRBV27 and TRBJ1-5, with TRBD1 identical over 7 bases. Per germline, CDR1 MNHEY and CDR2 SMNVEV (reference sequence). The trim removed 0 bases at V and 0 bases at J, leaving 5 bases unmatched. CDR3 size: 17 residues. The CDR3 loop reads CASSLSKGADSNQPQHF. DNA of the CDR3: TGTGCCAGCAGTTTATCGAAGGGGGCCGATAGCAATCAGCCCCAGCATTTT.

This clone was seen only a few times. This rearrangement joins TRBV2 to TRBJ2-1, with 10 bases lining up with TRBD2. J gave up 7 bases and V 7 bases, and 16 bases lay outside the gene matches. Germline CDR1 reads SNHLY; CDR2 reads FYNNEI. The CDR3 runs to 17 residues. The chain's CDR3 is CASTASGRVRLRNEQFF. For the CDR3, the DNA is TGTGCCAGCACCGCTAGCGGGAGAGTAAGGCTTCGGAATGAGCAGTTCTTC.

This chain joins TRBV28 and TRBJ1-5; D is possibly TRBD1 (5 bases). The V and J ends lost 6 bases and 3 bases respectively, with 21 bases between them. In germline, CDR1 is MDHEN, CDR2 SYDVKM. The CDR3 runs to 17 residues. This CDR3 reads CASSAGTFEPPNQPQHF. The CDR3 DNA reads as TGTGCCAGCAGCGCAGGGACTTTCGAACCCCCCAATCAGCCCCAGCATTTT.

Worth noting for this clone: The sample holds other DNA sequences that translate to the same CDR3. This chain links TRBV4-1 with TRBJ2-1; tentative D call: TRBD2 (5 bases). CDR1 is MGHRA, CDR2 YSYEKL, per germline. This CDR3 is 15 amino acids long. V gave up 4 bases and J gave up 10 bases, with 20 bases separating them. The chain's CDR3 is CASSPLREMVVEQFF. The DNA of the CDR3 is TGCGCCAGCAGCCCTCTACGGGAAATGGTAGTCGAGCAGTTCTTC.

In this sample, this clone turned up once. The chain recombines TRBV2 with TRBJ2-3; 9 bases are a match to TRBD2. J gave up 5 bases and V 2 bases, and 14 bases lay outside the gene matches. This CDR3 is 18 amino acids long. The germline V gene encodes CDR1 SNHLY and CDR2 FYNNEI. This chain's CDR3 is CASSEWLGSGRFVDTQYF. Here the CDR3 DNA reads TGTGCCAGCAGTGAATGGTTGGGAAGCGGGAGGTTCGTAGATACGCAGTATTTT.

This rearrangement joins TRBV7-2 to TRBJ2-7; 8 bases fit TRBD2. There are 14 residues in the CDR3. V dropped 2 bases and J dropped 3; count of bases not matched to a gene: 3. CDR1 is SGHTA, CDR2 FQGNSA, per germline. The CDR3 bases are TGTGCCAGCAGCTTAATGGGACTAGTCTACGAGCAGTACTTC. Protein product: CASSLMGLVYEQYF.

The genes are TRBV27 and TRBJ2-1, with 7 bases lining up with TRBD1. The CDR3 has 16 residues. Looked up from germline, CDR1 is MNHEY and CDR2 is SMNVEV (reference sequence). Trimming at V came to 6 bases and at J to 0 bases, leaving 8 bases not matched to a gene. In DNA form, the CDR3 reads TGTGCCAGCAGCGTCAGGGACAGCCCCTCCTACAATGAGCAGTTCTTC. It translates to CASSVRDSPSYNEQFF.

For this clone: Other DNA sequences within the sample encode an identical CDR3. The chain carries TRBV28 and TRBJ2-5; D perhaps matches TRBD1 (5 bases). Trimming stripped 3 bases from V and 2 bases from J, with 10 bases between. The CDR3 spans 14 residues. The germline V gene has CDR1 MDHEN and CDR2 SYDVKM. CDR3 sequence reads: CASSLGQGQETQYF. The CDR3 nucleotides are TGTGCCAGCAGTTTGGGGCAGGGTCAAGAGACCCAGTACTTC.

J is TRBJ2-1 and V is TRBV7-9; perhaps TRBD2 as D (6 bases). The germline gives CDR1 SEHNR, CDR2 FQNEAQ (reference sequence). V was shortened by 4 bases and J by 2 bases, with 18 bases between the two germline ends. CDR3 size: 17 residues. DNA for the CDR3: TGTGCCAGCAGCTCGCCGGCCGTACTAGCAGCCTACAATGAGCAGTTCTTC. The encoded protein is CASSSPAVLAAYNEQFF.

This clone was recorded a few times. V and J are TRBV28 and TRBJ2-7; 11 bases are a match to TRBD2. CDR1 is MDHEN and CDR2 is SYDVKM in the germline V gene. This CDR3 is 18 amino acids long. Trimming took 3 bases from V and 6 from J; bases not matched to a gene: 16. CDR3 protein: CASSFAARTSGRFGEQYF. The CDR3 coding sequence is TGTGCCAGCAGTTTCGCAGCCCGGACTAGCGGGCGCTTTGGCGAGCAGTACTTC.

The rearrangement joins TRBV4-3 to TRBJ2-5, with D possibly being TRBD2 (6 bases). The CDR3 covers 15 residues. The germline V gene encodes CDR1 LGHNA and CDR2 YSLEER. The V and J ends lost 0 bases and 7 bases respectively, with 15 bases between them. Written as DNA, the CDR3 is TGCGCCAGCAGCCAAGATCCGGGGGAGGAGGGGACCCAGTACTTC. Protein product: CASSQDPGEEGTQYF.

The CDR3 reads CASSEAGQYYSNQPQHF. CDR3 bases: TGTGCCAGCAGTGAGGCGGGACAGTACTATAGCAATCAGCCCCAGCATTTT. The V and J genes are TRBV6-1 and TRBJ1-5; 7 positions match TRBD1. CDR1 and CDR2 from the germline V gene are MNHNS and SASEGT. The CDR3 is 17 amino acids. Trimming removed 3 bases from V and 0 bases from J; junction bases left unmatched: 8.

CDR3 loop: CASSSRDRESHEQFF. CDR3 sequence (DNA): TGTGCCAGCAGCTCCCGGGACAGGGAATCGCATGAGCAGTTCTTC. The chain recombines TRBV11-1 with TRBJ2-1; 9 bases agree with TRBD1. Germline lookup yields CDR1 SGHAT and CDR2 FQDESV (reference sequence). The V segment lost 4 bases and the J segment 8 bases; nucleotides outside the gene matches: 9. This CDR3 has 15 amino acids.